Sequencing of this T cell receptor (beta chain) was carried out in a study of cytomegalovirus exposure and HLA in healthy donors. Study results and limitations: Accurate prediction of HLA-A and HLA-B alleles (for most subjects) was reportedly achieved from TCR beta sequences. About 87% or about 30% of the time was how often most TCR beta V segments were productive, according to an earlier analysis. Apart from CMV serostatus, no immune exposure information was available.

Use of 60 Vbeta and 13 Jbeta primers characterized the PCR. Only in-frame clones appear in the TCRdb table, and some are missing; sequencing was by immunoSEQ multiplex PCR. The profile shows around 280,000 clones, approximately 90% of them singletons. With V trimmed by 6 bases and J by 1 base, 2 bases remained unmatched. Germline CDR1 and CDR2: SGHTA and FQGNSA. The CDR3 has 13 residues. This clone was seen a single time. Antigen: not known. The rearrangement joins TRBV7-2 to TRBJ2-5, with 7 bases matching TRBD2. Sequencing was carried out using PBMCs. This clonotype was obtained from a woman in her late teens or twenties in good health and CMV-seronegative. In DNA form, the CDR3 reads TGTGCCAGCAGTTGGGGGGGCCAAGAGACCCAGTACTTC. Translating it yields CASSWGGQETQYF.